One and the same sample provided the 7 T cell receptor beta chains below, sequenced in a study of blood T cell repertoires in COVID-19 (TCRdb year 2020). Library creation used the immunoSEQ multiplex PCR assay. The immuneACCESS repertoire file appears here via TCRdb, limited to in-frame rearrangements. These files lack a portion of the clones; in checked studies, under half of the deficit traces to unresolved V genes, and the cause of the others is not known. Present in this sample are about 200,000 clones, around 90% of which were seen just once. Roughly 5.6% of the sample is taken by the ten largest. The sample consisted of peripheral blood. These receptors were obtained from a man aged 35 to 55 with active or convalescent COVID-19.

This chain uses TRBV14 with TRBJ1-2; D gene unclear. V was shortened by 0 bases and J by 1 base, with 9 bases between the two germline ends. The CDR3 totals 15 residues. Per the germline V gene, CDR1 is SGHDN and CDR2 is FVKESK. CDR3 bases: TGTGCCAGCAGCCAAGATATAAATATTAACTATGGCTACACCTTC. The encoded protein is CASSQDININYGYTF.

The chain carries TRBV2 and TRBJ1-6, with 9 bases that match TRBD1. V dropped 5 bases and J dropped 8; count of bases not matched to a gene: 7. There are 15 residues in the CDR3. The V gene's germline CDR1 is SNHLY and CDR2 FYNNEI. The CDR3 sequence is CASSSPDRGDSPLHF. CDR3 coding DNA: TGTGCCAGCAGTAGCCCGGACAGGGGAGATTCACCCCTCCACTTT.

The rearrangement uses TRBV7-6 and TRBJ2-7; D perhaps matches TRBD1 (6 bases). Germline loops: CDR1 SGHVS, CDR2 FNYEAQ. The V gene lost 1 base and the J gene lost 0 bases, with 13 bases spanning the gap. This CDR3 is built from 16 residues. The CDR3, as DNA: TGTGCCAGCAGCTTAGTGACAGGTCCAAGCTCCTACGAGCAGTACTTC. The encoded protein is CASSLVTGPSSYEQYF.

The chain couples TRBV19 to TRBJ1-5; 7 bases align to TRBD1. Germline values: CDR1 LNHDA, CDR2 SQIVND (reference sequence). V shed 8 bases and J 4 bases; nucleotides not matched to a gene: 8. This CDR3 has 14 amino acids. The CDR3 nucleotides read TGTGCCAGTCGCGGGGACAGTGGTAATCAGCCCCAGCATTTT. Translated: CASRGDSGNQPQHF.

This sequence joins TRBV11-3 and TRBJ2-7, with 7 positions matching TRBD1. This CDR3 has 14 residues. J gave up 2 bases and V 4 bases, and 5 bases lay outside the gene matches. Germline V gene lookup returns CDR1 SGHNT and CDR2 YENEEA. The CDR3 here is CASSSHRGPYEQYF. The CDR3 region has the DNA TGTGCCAGCAGCTCCCACAGGGGACCCTACGAGCAGTACTTC.

The sample holds one count of this clone. This sample also contains other DNA sequences that code for the same CDR3. J is TRBJ2-7 and V is TRBV18; 8 bases line up with TRBD2. The CDR3 sequence is 15 residues long. The ends lost 6 bases at V and 3 bases at J; junction bases unmatched: 10. Germline V gives CDR1 KGHSH, CDR2 LQKENI. CDR3: CASSPGTSGSYEQYF. Written as DNA, the CDR3 is TGTGCCAGCTCCCCCGGGACTAGTGGAAGCTACGAGCAGTACTTC.

V gene TRBV3-1 (or the pseudogene TRBV3-2) combines with J gene TRBJ1-2; D ambiguous. The CDR3 is made up of 15 amino acids. The germline V gene encodes CDR1 LGHDT and CDR2 YNNKEL (reference sequence). V lost 2 bases and J lost 2, with 12 bases in between. The CDR3 DNA is TGTGCCAGCAGCCAATCGAACGTCAGGAACTATGGCTACACCTTC. This translates into CASSQSNVRNYGYTF.